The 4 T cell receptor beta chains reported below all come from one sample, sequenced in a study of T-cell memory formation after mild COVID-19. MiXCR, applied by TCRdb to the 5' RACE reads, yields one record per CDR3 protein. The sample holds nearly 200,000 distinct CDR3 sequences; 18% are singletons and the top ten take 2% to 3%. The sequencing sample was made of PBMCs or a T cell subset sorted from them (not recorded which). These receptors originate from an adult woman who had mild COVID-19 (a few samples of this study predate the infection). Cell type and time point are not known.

The CDR3 DNA sequence: TGTGCCAGCAGAAAGGCACAGGGGAATGGCTACACCTTC. Translated, it gives CASRKAQGNGYTF. V is TRBV3-1 and J is TRBJ1-2, with 7 positions matching TRBD1. CDR3 length equals 13 residues. With V trimmed by 6 bases and J by 6 bases, 7 bases remained unmatched. Germline V gives CDR1 LGHDT, CDR2 YNNKEL (reference sequence).

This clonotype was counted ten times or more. The CDR3 coding sequence is TGTGCCAGCAGGGGGGGGAGCAATCAGCCCCAGCATTTT. It yields the protein CASRGGSNQPQHF. The chain recombines TRBV6-5 with TRBJ1-5; D possibly corresponds to TRBD1 (5 bases). The V gene lost 6 bases and the J gene lost 1 base, with 7 bases spanning the gap. In germline, CDR1 is MNHEY, CDR2 SVGAGI. The CDR3 has 13 amino acids.

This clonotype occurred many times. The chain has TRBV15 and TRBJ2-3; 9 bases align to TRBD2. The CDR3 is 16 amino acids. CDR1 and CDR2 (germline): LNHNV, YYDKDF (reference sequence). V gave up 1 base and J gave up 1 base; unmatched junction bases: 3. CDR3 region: CATSRARTSGTDTQYF. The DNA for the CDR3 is TGTGCCACCAGCAGAGCCCGGACTAGCGGCACAGATACGCAGTATTTT.

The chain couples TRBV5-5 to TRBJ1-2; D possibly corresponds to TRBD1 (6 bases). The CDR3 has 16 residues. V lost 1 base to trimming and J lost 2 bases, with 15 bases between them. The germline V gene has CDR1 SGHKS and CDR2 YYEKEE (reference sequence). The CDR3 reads CASSLTGLGANYGYTF. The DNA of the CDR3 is TGTGCCAGCAGCTTGACTGGATTGGGGGCCAACTATGGCTACACCTTC.